This T cell receptor (beta chain) was obtained from a study of T cell responses to AZD1222 COVID-19 vaccine. Measured with immunoSEQ multiplex PCR; TCRdb has only the in-frame clones, and not every one. This table holds around 160,000 clones, approximately 88% found once. The ends lost 5 bases at V and 1 base at J; junction bases unmatched: 7. Germline V gene data show CDR1 as MDHEN and CDR2 as SYDVKM. The CDR3 sequence is 16 residues long. The sequenced sample was peripheral blood, obtained on day 0 of AZD1222 vaccination. The genes are TRBV28 and TRBJ1-5; 8 bases line up with TRBD1. The TCR comes from an adult in good health. For the CDR3, the DNA is TGTGCCAGCAGTAGATCCGACAGGGGAAGCAATCAGCCCCAGCATTTT. It is translated as CASSRSDRGSNQPQHF. Combining the CDR3 with reference TRBV28 and TRBJ1-5 gives the whole variable domain DVKVTQSSRYLVKRTGEKVFLECVQDMDHENMFWYRQDPGLGLRLIYFSYDVKMKEKGDIPEGYSVSREKKERFSLILESASTNQTSMYLCASSRSDRGSNQPQHFGDGTRLSIL.